This TCR beta chain is from a study of PD-L1 blockade in urothelial cancer. A note on this clone: The antigen remains unidentified.

Findings and limits, study-wide: Lower pretreatment blood TCR clonality, under the median, predicted better survival, researchers reported.

Synthetic TCR analog templates were spiked into each PCR. Here immunoSEQ multiplex PCR was the method, and the copy in TCRdb shows in-frame clones only, minus some. Of about 74,000 clones in the sample, roughly 80% were seen once. Sample contribution per patient ranged from 1 to 8, covering pretreatment and on-treatment. The CDR3 contains 12 residues. Trimming took 3 bases from V and 5 from J, leaving 7 bases between them. Germline CDR1 is KGHSH and CDR2 is LQKENI. The chain employs TRBV18 and TRBJ2-5, with D uncertain. Sequenced material: PBMCs, taken around atezolizumab (anti-PD-L1) treatment. The TCR originated in a man aged 65 to 85 with urothelial cancer. The CDR3 is CASSPLSETQYF. CDR3 sequence (DNA): TGTGCCAGCTCACCCCTAAGTGAGACCCAGTACTTC.